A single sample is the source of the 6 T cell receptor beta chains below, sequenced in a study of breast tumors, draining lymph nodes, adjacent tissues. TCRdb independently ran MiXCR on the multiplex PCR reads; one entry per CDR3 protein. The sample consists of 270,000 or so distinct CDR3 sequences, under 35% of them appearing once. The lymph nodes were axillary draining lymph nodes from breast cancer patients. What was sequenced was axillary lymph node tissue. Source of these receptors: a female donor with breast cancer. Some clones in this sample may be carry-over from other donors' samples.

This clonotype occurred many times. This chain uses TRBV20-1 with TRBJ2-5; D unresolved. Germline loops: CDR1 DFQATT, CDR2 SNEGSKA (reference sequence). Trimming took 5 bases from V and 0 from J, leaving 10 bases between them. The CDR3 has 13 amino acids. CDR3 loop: CSARLKYQETQYF. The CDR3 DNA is TGCAGTGCTCGGTTAAAGTACCAAGAGACCCAGTACTTC.

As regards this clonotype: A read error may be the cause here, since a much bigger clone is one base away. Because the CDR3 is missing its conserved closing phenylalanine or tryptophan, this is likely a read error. For the CDR3, the DNA is TGTGCCAGCAACCAAAATAATCCGGGACTAGCTGAGACCCAGTACTCC. Protein: CASNQNNPGLAETQYS. This chain joins TRBV5-4 and TRBJ2-5; 9 bases match TRBD2. The trim removed 6 bases at V and 5 bases at J, leaving 14 bases unmatched. CDR1 and CDR2 from the germline V gene are SGHNT and YYREEE (reference sequence). The CDR3 has 16 residues.

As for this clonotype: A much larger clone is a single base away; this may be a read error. CDR3: CASRARLTGNTDTQYF. CDR3 DNA: TGTGCCAGCAGGGCCAGACTAACGGGAAACACAGATACGCAGTATTTT. The chain employs TRBV6-6 and TRBJ2-3; perhaps TRBD2 as D (5 bases). Trimming removed 6 bases from V and 2 bases from J, with 18 bases in between. Germline CDR1 and CDR2: MNHNY and SVGAGI (reference sequence). This CDR3 is built from 16 residues.

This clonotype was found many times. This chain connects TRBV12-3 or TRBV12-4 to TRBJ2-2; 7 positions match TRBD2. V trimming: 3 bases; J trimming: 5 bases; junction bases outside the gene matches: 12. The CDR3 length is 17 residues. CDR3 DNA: TGTGCCAGCAGTTTTAGGTTTGGCCTAGCGGTAACCGGGGAGCTGTTTTTT. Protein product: CASSFRFGLAVTGELFF.

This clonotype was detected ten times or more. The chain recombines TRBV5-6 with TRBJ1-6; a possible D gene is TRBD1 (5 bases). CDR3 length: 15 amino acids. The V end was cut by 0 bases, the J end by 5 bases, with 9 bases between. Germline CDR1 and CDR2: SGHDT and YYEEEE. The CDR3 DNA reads TGTGCCAGCAGCTTGGCAGGGCGACATAATTCACCCCTCCACTTT. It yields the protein CASSLAGRHNSPLHF.

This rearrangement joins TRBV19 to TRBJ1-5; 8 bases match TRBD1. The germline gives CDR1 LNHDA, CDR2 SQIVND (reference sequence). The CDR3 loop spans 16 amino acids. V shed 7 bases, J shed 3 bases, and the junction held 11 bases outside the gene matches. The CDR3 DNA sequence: TGTGCCAGTATGGGGTCCGGGACAGGCAACAATCAGCCCCAGCATTTT. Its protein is CASMGSGTGNNQPQHF.